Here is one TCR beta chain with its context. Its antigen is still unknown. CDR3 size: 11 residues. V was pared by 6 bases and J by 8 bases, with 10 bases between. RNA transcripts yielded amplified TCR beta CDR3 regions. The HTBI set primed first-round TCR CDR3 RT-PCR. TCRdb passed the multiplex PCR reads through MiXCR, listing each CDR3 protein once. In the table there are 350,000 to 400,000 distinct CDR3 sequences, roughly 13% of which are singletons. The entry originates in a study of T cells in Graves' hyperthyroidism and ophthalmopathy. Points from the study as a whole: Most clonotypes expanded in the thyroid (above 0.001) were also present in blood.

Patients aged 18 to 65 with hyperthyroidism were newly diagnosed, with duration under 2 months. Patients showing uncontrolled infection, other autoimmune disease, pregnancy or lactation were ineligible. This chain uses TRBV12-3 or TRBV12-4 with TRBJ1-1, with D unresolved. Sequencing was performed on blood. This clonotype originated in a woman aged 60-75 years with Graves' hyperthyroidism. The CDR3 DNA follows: TGTGCCAGCAGCACAGAAACAGAAGCTTTCTTT. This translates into CASSTETEAFF.